This T cell receptor (beta chain) was observed in a study of cytomegalovirus exposure and HLA in healthy donors. The donors were part of the approximately 120-subject validation cohort, which stood apart from the 666-subject first cohort. The length of the CDR3 is 13 residues. Trimming removed 4 bases from V and 1 base from J, with 8 bases in between. Germline CDR1 and CDR2: SGDLS and YYNGEE. This table comes from immunoSEQ multiplex PCR, and its TCRdb copy is limited to in-frame clones, with some not included. The sample lists about 220,000 clones, 65% to 85% occurring once. The sequence was collected from a woman between 25 and 40 years old in good health and CMV-seropositive. Sequencing was carried out using PBMCs. The chain combines TRBV9 with TRBJ1-1; D is undetermined. In nucleotides, the CDR3 is TGTGCCAGCAGCCTCGGACGGAACACTGAAGCTTTCTTT. Translating it yields CASSLGRNTEAFF.